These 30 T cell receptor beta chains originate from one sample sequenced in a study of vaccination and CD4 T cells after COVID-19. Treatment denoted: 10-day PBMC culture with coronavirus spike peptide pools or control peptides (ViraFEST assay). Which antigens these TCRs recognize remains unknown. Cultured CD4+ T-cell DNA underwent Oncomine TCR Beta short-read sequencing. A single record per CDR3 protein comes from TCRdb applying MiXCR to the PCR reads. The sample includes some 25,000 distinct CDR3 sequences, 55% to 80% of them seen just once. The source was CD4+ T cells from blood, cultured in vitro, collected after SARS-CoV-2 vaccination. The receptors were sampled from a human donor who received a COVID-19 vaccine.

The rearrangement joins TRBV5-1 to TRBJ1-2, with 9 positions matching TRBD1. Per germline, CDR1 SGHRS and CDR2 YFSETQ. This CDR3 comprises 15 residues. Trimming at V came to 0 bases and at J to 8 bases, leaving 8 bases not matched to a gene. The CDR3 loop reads CASSLDRGRVGGYTF. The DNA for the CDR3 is TGCGCCAGCAGCTTGGACAGGGGGCGCGTAGGGGGCTACACCTTC.

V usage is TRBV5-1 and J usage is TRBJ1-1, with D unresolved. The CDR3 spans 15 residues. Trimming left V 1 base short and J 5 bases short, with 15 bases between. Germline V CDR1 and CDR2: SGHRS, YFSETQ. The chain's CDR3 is CASSLLVGDGTEAFF. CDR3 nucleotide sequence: TGCGCCAGCAGCTTGCTCGTTGGGGATGGTACTGAAGCTTTCTTT.

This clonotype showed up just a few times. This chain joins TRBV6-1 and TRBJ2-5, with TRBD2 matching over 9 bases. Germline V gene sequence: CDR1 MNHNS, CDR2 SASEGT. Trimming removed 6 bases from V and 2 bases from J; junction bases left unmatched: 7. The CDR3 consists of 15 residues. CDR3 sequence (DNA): TGTGCCAGCAGACAAGCGGGGGGTATACAAGAGACCCAGTACTTC. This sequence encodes CASRQAGGIQETQYF.

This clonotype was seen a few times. CDR3: CSAFRDGFMGTEAFF. The CDR3 DNA reads TGCAGTGCTTTCCGGGACGGCTTTATGGGGACTGAAGCTTTCTTT. This chain links TRBV20-1 with TRBJ1-1, with a weak D call TRBD1 (5 bases). The CDR3 consists of 15 residues. Deletions cut 5 bases from V and 5 bases from J, with 21 bases between. CDR1 DFQATT and CDR2 SNEGSKA come from the germline V gene (reference sequence).

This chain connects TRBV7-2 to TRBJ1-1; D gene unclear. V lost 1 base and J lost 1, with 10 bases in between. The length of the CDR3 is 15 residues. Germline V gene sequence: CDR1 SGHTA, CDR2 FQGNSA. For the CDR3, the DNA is TGTGCCAGCAGCTTAGTTGCCCGGGGGAACACTGAAGCTTTCTTT. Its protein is CASSLVARGNTEAFF. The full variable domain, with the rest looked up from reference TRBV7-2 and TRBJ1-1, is GAGVSQSPSNKVTEKGKDVELRCDPISGHTALYWYRQSLGQGLEFLIYFQGNSAPDKSGLPSDRFSAERTGGSVSTLTIQRTQQEDSAVYLCASSLVARGNTEAFFGQGTRLTVV.

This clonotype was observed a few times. The CDR3 loop is CASMRVRASGGAETQYF. CDR3 sequence (DNA): TGTGCCAGCATGCGGGTTCGAGCTAGCGGGGGGGCCGAGACCCAGTACTTC. V is TRBV2 and J is TRBJ2-5, with 12 bases matching TRBD2. This CDR3 contains 17 residues. V shed 7 bases and J 5 bases; nucleotides not matched to a gene: 14. Germline CDR1 and CDR2: SNHLY and FYNNEI.

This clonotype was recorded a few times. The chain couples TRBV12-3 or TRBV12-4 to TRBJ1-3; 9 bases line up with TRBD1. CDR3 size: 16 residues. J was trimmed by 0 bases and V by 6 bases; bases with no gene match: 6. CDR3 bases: TGTGCCAGCAGGGACAGGGGCGATAGCTCTGGAAACACCATATATTTT. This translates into CASRDRGDSSGNTIYF.

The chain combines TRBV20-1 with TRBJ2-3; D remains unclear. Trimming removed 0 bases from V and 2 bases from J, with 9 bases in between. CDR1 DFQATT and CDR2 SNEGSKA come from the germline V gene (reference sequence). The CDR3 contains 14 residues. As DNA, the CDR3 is TGCAGTGCTAGAGATTTTGGGTCCACAGATACGCAGTATTTT. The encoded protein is CSARDFGSTDTQYF.

DNA for the CDR3: TGTGCCAGCACCGGGGGCTATGGCTACACCTTC. Its translation is CASTGGYGYTF. V usage is TRBV6-1 and J usage is TRBJ1-2; a weak D match, TRBD1 (5 bases). The length of the CDR3 is 11 residues. Trimming shortened V by 7 bases and J by 4 bases, and 7 bases separated the two germline ends. CDR1 and CDR2 (germline): MNHNS, SASEGT.

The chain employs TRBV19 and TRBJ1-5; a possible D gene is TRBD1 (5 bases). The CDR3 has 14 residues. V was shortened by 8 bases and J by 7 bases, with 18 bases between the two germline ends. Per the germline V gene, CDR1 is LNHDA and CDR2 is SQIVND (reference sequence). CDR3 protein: CASLGVRAGQPQHF. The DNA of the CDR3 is TGTGCCAGTTTAGGGGTGAGGGCGGGGCAGCCCCAGCATTTT.

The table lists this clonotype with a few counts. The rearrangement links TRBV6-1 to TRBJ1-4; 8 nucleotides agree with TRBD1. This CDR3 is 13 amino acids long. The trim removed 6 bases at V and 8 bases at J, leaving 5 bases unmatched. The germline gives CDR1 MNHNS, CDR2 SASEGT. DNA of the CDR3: TGTGCCAGCAGAGGACAGGGAAGGGAAAAACTGTTTTTT. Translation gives CASRGQGREKLFF.

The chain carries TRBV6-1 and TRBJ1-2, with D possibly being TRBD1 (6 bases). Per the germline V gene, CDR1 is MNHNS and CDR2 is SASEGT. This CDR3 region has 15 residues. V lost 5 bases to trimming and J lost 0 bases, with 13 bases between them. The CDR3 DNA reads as TGTGCCAGCAGTACGGGGCGACAGGCTAACTATGGCTACACCTTC. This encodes CASSTGRQANYGYTF.

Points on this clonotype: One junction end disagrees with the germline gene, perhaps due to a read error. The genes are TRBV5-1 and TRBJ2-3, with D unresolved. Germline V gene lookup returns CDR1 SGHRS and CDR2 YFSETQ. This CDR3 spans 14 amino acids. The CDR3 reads CAGSLDSSTDTQYF. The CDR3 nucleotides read TGCGCCGGCAGCTTGGATAGCAGCACAGATACGCAGTATTTT. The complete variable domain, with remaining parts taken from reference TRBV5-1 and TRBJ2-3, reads KAGVTQTPRYLIKTRGQQVTLSCSPISGHRSVSWYQQTPGQGLQFLFEYFSETQRNKGNFPGRFSGRQFSNSRSEMNVSTLELGDSALYLCAGSLDSSTDTQYFGPGTRLTVL.

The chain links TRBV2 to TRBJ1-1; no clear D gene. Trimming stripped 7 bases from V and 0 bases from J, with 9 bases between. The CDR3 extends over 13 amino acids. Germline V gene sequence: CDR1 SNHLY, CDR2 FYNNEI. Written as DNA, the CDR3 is TGTGCCAGCACTTGGGAAATGAACACTGAAGCTTTCTTT. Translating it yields CASTWEMNTEAFF.

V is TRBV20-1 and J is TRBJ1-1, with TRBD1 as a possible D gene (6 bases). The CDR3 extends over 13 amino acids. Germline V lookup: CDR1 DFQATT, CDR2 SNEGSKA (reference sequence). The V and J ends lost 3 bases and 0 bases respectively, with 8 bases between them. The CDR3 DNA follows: TGCAGTGCTAGGACAGGTTTGAACACTGAAGCTTTCTTT. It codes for CSARTGLNTEAFF.

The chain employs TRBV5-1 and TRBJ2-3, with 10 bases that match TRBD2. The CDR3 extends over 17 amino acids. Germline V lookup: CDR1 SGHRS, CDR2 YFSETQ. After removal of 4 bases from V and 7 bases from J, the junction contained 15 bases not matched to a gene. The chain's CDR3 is CASSPARGTSVANTQYF. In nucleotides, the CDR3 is TGCGCCAGCAGCCCAGCTCGAGGGACTAGCGTAGCAAATACGCAGTATTTT.

The CDR3 DNA sequence: TGTGCCACCAGTGGCGACCTTTGGGAGCAGTTCTTC. It encodes CATSGDLWEQFF. The chain links TRBV15 to TRBJ2-1, with unresolved D. CDR1 and CDR2 (germline): LNHNV, YYDKDF (reference sequence). The V end was cut by 6 bases, the J end by 10 bases, with 13 bases between. The CDR3 contains 12 residues.

The CDR3 reads CASRGPGLLYEQYF. CDR3 nucleotide sequence: TGTGCCAGCAGGGGCCCCGGGCTCCTATACGAGCAGTACTTC. V is TRBV28 and J is TRBJ2-7, with D uncertain. This CDR3 comprises 14 residues. Trimming left V 6 bases short and J 4 bases short, with 16 bases between. The germline V gene encodes CDR1 MDHEN and CDR2 SYDVKM.

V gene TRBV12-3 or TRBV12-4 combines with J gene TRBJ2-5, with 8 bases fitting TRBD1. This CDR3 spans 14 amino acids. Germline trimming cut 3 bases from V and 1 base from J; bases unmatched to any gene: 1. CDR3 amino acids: CASSFGTGQETQYF. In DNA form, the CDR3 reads TGTGCCAGCAGTTTCGGGACAGGCCAAGAGACCCAGTACTTC.

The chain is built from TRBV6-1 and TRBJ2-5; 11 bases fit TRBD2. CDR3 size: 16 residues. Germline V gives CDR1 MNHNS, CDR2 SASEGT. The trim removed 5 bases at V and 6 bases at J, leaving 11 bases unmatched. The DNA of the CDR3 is TGTGCCAGCAGTATCGAATTAGCGGGGGGGGGACAGACCCAGTACTTC. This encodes CASSIELAGGGQTQYF.

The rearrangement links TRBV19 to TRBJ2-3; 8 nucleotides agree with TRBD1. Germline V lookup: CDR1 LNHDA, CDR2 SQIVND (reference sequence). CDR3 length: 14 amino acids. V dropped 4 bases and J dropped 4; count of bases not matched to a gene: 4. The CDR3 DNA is TGTGCCAGTAGTACGATGGACAGGGCAGATACGCAGTATTTT. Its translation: CASSTMDRADTQYF.

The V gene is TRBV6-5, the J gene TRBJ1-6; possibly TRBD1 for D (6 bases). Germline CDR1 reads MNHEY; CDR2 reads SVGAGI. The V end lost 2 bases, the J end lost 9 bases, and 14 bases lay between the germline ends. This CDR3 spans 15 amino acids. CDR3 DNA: TGTGCCAGCAGTTACGGTCGCACAGGGTTTTCACCCCTCCACTTT. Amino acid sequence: CASSYGRTGFSPLHF.

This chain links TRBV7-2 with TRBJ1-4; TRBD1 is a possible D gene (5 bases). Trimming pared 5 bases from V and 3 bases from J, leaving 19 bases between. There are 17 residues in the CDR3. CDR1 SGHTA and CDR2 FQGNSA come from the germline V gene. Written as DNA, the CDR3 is TGTGCCAGCAGCCCGAGCGCCTTTGGGGCATCTAATGAAAAACTGTTTTTT. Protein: CASSPSAFGASNEKLFF.

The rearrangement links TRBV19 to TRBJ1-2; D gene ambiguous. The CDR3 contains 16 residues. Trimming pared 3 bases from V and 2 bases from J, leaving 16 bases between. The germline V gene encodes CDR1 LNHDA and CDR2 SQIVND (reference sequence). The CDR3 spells CASSIRRDTFNYGYTF. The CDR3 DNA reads TGTGCCAGTAGTATCAGGAGGGATACTTTCAACTATGGCTACACCTTC.

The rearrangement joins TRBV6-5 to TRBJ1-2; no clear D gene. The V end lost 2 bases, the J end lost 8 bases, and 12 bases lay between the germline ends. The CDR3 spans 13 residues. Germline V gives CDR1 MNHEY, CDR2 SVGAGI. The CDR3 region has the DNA TGTGCCAGCAGTTACGGACGGGGTTACGGCTACACCTTC. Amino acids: CASSYGRGYGYTF.

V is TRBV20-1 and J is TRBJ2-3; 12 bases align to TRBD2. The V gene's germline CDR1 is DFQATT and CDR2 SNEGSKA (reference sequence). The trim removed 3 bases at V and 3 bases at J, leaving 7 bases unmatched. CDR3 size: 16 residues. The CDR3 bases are TGCAGTGCTAGGGCCGGACTAGCGGGGAAGACAGATACGCAGTATTTT. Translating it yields CSARAGLAGKTDTQYF.

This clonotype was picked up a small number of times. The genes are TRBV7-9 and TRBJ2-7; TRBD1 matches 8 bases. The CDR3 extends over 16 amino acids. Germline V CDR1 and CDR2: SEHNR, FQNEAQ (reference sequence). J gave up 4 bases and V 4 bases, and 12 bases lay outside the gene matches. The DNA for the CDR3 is TGTGCCAGCAGCTCAGGATCAGGGGGCTTCTGGTACGAGCAGTACTTC. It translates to CASSSGSGGFWYEQYF.

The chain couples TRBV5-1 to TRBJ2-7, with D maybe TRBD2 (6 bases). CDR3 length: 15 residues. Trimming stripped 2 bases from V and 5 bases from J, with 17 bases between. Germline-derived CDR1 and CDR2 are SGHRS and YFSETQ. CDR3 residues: CASSFWGEPYNEQYF. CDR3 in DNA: TGCGCCAGCAGCTTTTGGGGGGAGCCATATAACGAGCAGTACTTC.

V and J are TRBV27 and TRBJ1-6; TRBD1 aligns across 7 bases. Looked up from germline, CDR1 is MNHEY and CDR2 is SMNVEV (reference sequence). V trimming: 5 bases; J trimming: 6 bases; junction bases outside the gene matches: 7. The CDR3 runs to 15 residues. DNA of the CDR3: TGTGCCAGCAGTCCCTTACAGGGGATTAATTCACCCCTCCACTTT. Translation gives CASSPLQGINSPLHF.

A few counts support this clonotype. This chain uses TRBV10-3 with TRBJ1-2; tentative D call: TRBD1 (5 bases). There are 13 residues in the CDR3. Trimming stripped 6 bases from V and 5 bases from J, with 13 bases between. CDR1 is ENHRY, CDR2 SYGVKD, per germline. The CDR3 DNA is TGTGCCATCAGCCAAGCAGGGACGTATGGCTACACCTTC. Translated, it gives CAISQAGTYGYTF.